The 27 T cell receptor beta chains below come from one sample, sequenced in a study of response to subunit inactivated influenza vaccine. One entry per CDR3 protein, called by TCRdb with MiXCR from the RT-PCR reads. Of 630,000 or so distinct CDR3 sequences listed, 15% to 19% are singletons. The sequencing here drew on PBMCs from blood, taken approximately 12 days after vaccination. Every receptor here comes from a man aged 50 or older who received an inactivated influenza vaccine.

About this clonotype itself: One base away lies a much larger clone, so this may be a sequencing read error. The V and J genes are TRBV12-3 or TRBV12-4 and TRBJ2-5; D remains unclear. The CDR3 runs to 13 residues. Trimming left V 11 bases short and J 2 bases short, with 15 bases between. The CDR3: CACTPNAQETQYF. DNA for the CDR3: TGTGCCTGCACCCCCAACGCGCAAGAGACCCAGTACTTC.

The gene calls are TRBV20-1 and TRBJ1-1; D perhaps matches TRBD1 (5 bases). The CDR3 runs to 13 residues. Germline V gene lookup returns CDR1 DFQATT and CDR2 SNEGSKA (reference sequence). V lost 6 bases, J lost 2 bases, and 13 bases lay in between. CDR3: CSAEGRRNTEAFF. The CDR3 DNA follows: TGCAGTGCAGAGGGACGGAGAAACACTGAAGCTTTCTTT.

This clonotype showed up just a few times. Here the CDR3 DNA reads TGTGCCAGCAGTGAGGGGGGCATCTCCTACGAGCAGTACTTC. Its translation is CASSEGGISYEQYF. The chain recombines TRBV28 with TRBJ2-7, with D perhaps TRBD1 or TRBD2 (6 bases each). This CDR3 has 14 residues. Germline CDR1 MDHEN, CDR2 SYDVKM. V gave up 5 bases and J gave up 0 bases, with 11 bases separating them. The variable domain in full, completed from reference TRBV28 and TRBJ2-7, reads DVKVTQSSRYLVKRTGEKVFLECVQDMDHENMFWYRQDPGLGLRLIYFSYDVKMKEKGDIPEGYSVSREKKERFSLILESASTNQTSMYLCASSEGGISYEQYFGPGTRLTVT.

This clonotype has ten or more counts. The rearrangement uses TRBV30 and TRBJ1-1, with D hard to call. Germline-derived CDR1 and CDR2 are GTSNPN and SVGIG (reference sequence). V was clipped by 0 bases and J by 1 base, with 6 bases between them. This CDR3 is built from 13 residues. For the CDR3, the DNA is TGTGCCTGGAGTGTAGAGGAGAACACTGAAGCTTTCTTT. Protein sequence: CAWSVEENTEAFF.

On this clonotype itself: One end of the junction does not line up with germline, which may come from a read error. The rearrangement joins TRBV29-1 to TRBJ2-1, with D tentatively TRBD1 (5 bases). In germline, CDR1 is SQVTM, CDR2 ANQGSEA. This CDR3 region has 15 residues. CDR3 DNA sequence: TGCAGCGTGGGGCCCGGCGCCGTCTCCTACAATGATCAGTTCTTC. It specifies CSVGPGAVSYNDQFF.

This clonotype was seen more than once but under ten times. Germline and junction disagree at one end, which may indicate a read error. The rearrangement joins TRBV12-3 or TRBV12-4 to TRBJ1-1, with TRBD1 matching 7 bases. This CDR3 spans 12 amino acids. This CDR3 reads CASSGRGLLSGF. CDR3 in DNA: TGTGCCAGCAGTGGTAGGGGGCTGCTATCGGGCTTT.

In its sample, this clonotype was seen a few times. The CDR3 sequence is CSVAYSSYEQYF. In nucleotides, the CDR3 is TGCAGCGTTGCCTACAGTTCCTACGAGCAGTACTTC. The V and J genes are TRBV29-1 and TRBJ2-7, with D hard to call. The ends were cut back, 4 bases at V and 1 base at J, with 8 bases in the middle. The CDR3 is made up of 12 amino acids. The germline V gene has CDR1 SQVTM and CDR2 ANQGSEA.

A few counts support this clonotype. This chain uses TRBV6-5 with TRBJ1-5; no firm D call. The CDR3 extends over 14 amino acids. The germline V gene encodes CDR1 MNHEY and CDR2 SVGAGI. Trimming removed 4 bases at V and 5 bases at J, with 12 bases between. The CDR3: CASSSHHRDQPQHF. CDR3 nucleotide sequence: TGTGCCAGCAGTTCCCACCACCGGGATCAGCCCCAGCATTTT.

This clonotype was seen repeatedly, ten times or more. V gene TRBV5-1 combines with J gene TRBJ2-1; a weak D match, TRBD1 (5 bases). The V gene lost 4 bases and the J gene lost 7 bases, with 27 bases spanning the gap. The CDR3 covers 18 residues. Germline lookup yields CDR1 SGHRS and CDR2 YFSETQ. The CDR3 region has the DNA TGCGCCAGCAGCGATTCACAGACACCCAGACAAGCAGGGAATGAGCAGTTCTTC. Protein sequence: CASSDSQTPRQAGNEQFF.

This chain links TRBV20-1 with TRBJ2-1; 10 bases map to TRBD1. CDR1 DFQATT and CDR2 SNEGSKA come from the germline V gene (reference sequence). CDR3 length: 17 residues. The CDR3 region is CCAPRPGTGAGYNEQFF. The CDR3 nucleotides are TGCTGCGCTCCTCGTCCCGGGACAGGGGCCGGCTACAATGAGCAGTTCTTC.

The rearrangement links TRBV3-1 to TRBJ2-6; D gene uncertain. The CDR3 has 15 amino acids. V was pared by 0 bases and J by 0 bases, with 3 bases between. The germline CDR1 and CDR2 sequences are LGHDT and YNNKEL (reference sequence). The CDR3 is CASSQDTSGANVLTF. The CDR3 coding sequence is TGTGCCAGCAGCCAAGACACCTCTGGGGCCAACGTCCTGACTTTC.

The genes are TRBV7-6 and TRBJ2-2; TRBD2 might be the D (5 bases). The CDR3 extends over 16 amino acids. CDR1 is SGHVS and CDR2 is FNYEAQ in the germline V gene. The V end lost 4 bases, the J end lost 4 bases, and 16 bases lay between the germline ends. The CDR3 here is CASSSPTSPGTGELFF. Here the CDR3 DNA reads TGTGCCAGCAGCTCCCCCACTAGTCCCGGCACCGGGGAGCTGTTTTTT. The full variable domain, rest sourced from reference TRBV7-6 and TRBJ2-2, is GAGVSQSPRYKVTKRGQDVALRCDPISGHVSLYWYRQALGQGPEFLTYFNYEAQQDKSGLPNDRFSAERPEGSISTLTIQRTEQRDSAMYRCASSSPTSPGTGELFFGEGSRLTVL.

In its sample, this clonotype was seen a few times. This chain links TRBV5-1 with TRBJ1-6; a weak D match, TRBD1 (5 bases). V gave up 0 bases and J gave up 9 bases, with 13 bases separating them. The CDR3 extends over 15 amino acids. Germline V CDR1 and CDR2: SGHRS, YFSETQ. The CDR3 protein is CASSLDGGSSSPLHF. In DNA, the CDR3 is TGCGCCAGCAGCTTGGACGGGGGGTCTAGTTCACCCCTCCACTTT.

This clonotype was picked up a small number of times. The chain recombines TRBV20-1 with TRBJ1-4, with unresolved D. CDR1 is DFQATT and CDR2 is SNEGSKA in the germline V gene (reference sequence). The CDR3 loop spans 11 amino acids. Trimming took off 7 bases at V and 8 bases at J, with 11 bases between the two ends. The CDR3 loop reads CSVSDFEKLFF. The CDR3 bases are TGCAGTGTCAGCGACTTCGAAAAACTGTTTTTT.

The chain uses TRBV4-1 and TRBJ1-2, with D hard to call. The germline gives CDR1 MGHRA, CDR2 YSYEKL. The CDR3 runs 14 residues. Trimming removed 1 base at V and 5 bases at J, with 11 bases between. CDR3 protein: CASSQVLSLYGYTF. CDR3 nucleotides: TGCGCCAGCAGCCAAGTCTTATCCTTATATGGCTACACCTTC.

On this clonotype itself: A read error is possible here, since a much larger clone lies one base away. V and J are TRBV7-2 and TRBJ2-7; D may be TRBD2 (6 bases). Germline values: CDR1 SGHTA, CDR2 FQGNSA. CDR3 length: 15 residues. CDR3 sequence (DNA): TGTGCCGGCAGCTTAGCTGGTAGCGGTAGATACGAGCAGTACTTC. It is translated as CAGSLAGSGRYEQYF.

This clonotype was counted only a few times. The chain carries TRBV6-5 and TRBJ2-5, with 8 bases identical to TRBD1. Losses at the gene ends were 4 bases for V and 5 bases for J; bases not matched to a gene: 9. Per germline, CDR1 MNHEY and CDR2 SVGAGI. This CDR3 contains 15 residues. CDR3 region: CASSSQGGSRETQYF. CDR3 nucleotides: TGTGCCAGCAGTTCACAGGGGGGCAGCAGGGAGACCCAGTACTTC.

CDR3 sequence reads: CATSRGVERGYNEQFF. The CDR3 DNA reads TGTGCCACCAGCAGAGGAGTCGAGCGGGGTTACAATGAGCAGTTCTTC. The chain links TRBV15 to TRBJ2-1, with 7 bases lining up with TRBD2. Germline assignment: CDR1 LNHNV and CDR2 YYDKDF (reference sequence). Trimming removed 1 base from V and 4 bases from J; junction bases left unmatched: 7. CDR3 size: 16 residues. Using reference TRBV15 and TRBJ2-1 for the parts outside the CDR3, the full variable domain is DAMVIQNPRYQVTQFGKPVTLSCSQTLNHNVMYWYQQKSSQAPKLLFHYYDKDFNNEADTPDNFQSRRPNTSFCFLDIRSPGLGDTAMYLCATSRGVERGYNEQFFGPGTRLTVL.

The chain couples TRBV9 to TRBJ2-5; D may be TRBD2 (6 bases). The V gene lost 3 bases and the J gene lost 1 base, with 13 bases spanning the gap. Germline V gene data show CDR1 as SGDLS and CDR2 as YYNGEE. The CDR3 consists of 15 residues. CDR3 DNA sequence: TGTGCCAGCAGCGGTAGCGGAGGGGTCCAAGAGACCCAGTACTTC. As protein: CASSGSGGVQETQYF.

This clonotype was detected only a few times. As DNA, the CDR3 is TGTGCCAGCCGTTCCGCCGGGACTATGGGGGAGCAGTACTTC. Residues: CASRSAGTMGEQYF. The chain has TRBV6-2 or TRBV6-3 and TRBJ2-7; TRBD2 agrees at 7 bases. V dropped 8 bases and J dropped 7; count of bases not matched to a gene: 14. Germline loops: CDR1 MNHEY, CDR2 SVGEGT. The CDR3 is made up of 14 amino acids.

CDR3 amino acids: CASSKKWVVLDSQNYGYTF. For the CDR3, the DNA is TGTGCCAGCAGCAAAAAGTGGGTTGTTCTAGACAGCCAAAACTATGGCTACACCTTC. This chain joins TRBV21-1 and TRBJ1-2; TRBD1, as called in the table, went unchecked against the DNA. TRBV21-1 is marked as a pseudogene. The CDR3 consists of 19 residues.

This clonotype showed up many times. The J gene is TRBJ2-4, the V gene TRBV20-1, with 8 nucleotides matching TRBD1. CDR1 is DFQATT, CDR2 SNEGSKA, per germline (reference sequence). The CDR3 runs 14 residues. V lost 2 bases and J lost 8; bases outside the gene matches: 8. In nucleotides, the CDR3 is TGCAGTGCTAGAACCAGGGGGCAGGCTGACATTCAGTACTTC. This codes for CSARTRGQADIQYF.

This clonotype was counted only a few times. V and J are TRBV12-3 or TRBV12-4 and TRBJ2-1; D may be TRBD1 (7 bases). The germline V and J ends were trimmed by 3 bases and 14 bases, with 14 bases remaining between them. The CDR3 runs to 12 residues. The CDR3 loop is CASSFPGGIKFF. CDR3 bases: TGTGCCAGCAGTTTCCCAGGGGGGATTAAGTTCTTC.

This clonotype occurred a few times. The chain joins TRBV9 to TRBJ2-3; TRBD2 aligns across 9 bases. V was pared by 0 bases and J by 4 bases, with 3 bases of the junction left unmatched. Germline V CDR1 and CDR2: SGDLS, YYNGEE. This CDR3 has 15 amino acids. The CDR3 sequence is CASSVEAGGADTQYF. CDR3 nucleotide sequence: TGTGCCAGCAGCGTAGAAGCGGGAGGAGCAGATACGCAGTATTTT.

The chain recombines TRBV9 with TRBJ2-3; 12 positions agree with TRBD2. CDR3 length equals 16 residues. V trimming: 2 bases; J trimming: 1 base; junction bases outside the gene matches: 2. Germline lookup yields CDR1 SGDLS and CDR2 YYNGEE. This chain's CDR3 is CASSVLAGGGTDTQYF. As DNA, the CDR3 is TGTGCCAGCAGCGTGCTAGCGGGGGGGGGCACAGATACGCAGTATTTT.

This chain connects TRBV20-1 to TRBJ1-1, with TRBD1 as a possible D gene (5 bases). Deletions cut 5 bases from V and 4 bases from J, with 14 bases between. There are 13 residues in the CDR3. Germline V lookup: CDR1 DFQATT, CDR2 SNEGSKA (reference sequence). As DNA, the CDR3 is TGCAGTGCTGGGCCGACAGCGTCCACTGAAGCTTTCTTT. This translates into CSAGPTASTEAFF.

CDR3 protein: CASSDNRGITGELFF. DNA of the CDR3: TGTGCCAGCAGTGATAACAGGGGAATCACCGGGGAGCTGTTTTTT. The rearrangement joins TRBV25-1 to TRBJ2-2; 7 nucleotides line up with TRBD1. Germline-derived CDR1 and CDR2 are MGHDK and SYGVNS. CDR3 length equals 15 residues. V trimming: 3 bases; J trimming: 4 bases; junction bases outside the gene matches: 5. The full variable domain, completed using reference TRBV25-1 and TRBJ2-2, is EADIYQTPRYLVIGTGKKITLECSQTMGHDKMYWYQQDPGMELHLIHYSYGVNSTEKGDLSSESTVSRIRTEHFPLTLESARPSHTSQYLCASSDNRGITGELFFGEGSRLTVL.